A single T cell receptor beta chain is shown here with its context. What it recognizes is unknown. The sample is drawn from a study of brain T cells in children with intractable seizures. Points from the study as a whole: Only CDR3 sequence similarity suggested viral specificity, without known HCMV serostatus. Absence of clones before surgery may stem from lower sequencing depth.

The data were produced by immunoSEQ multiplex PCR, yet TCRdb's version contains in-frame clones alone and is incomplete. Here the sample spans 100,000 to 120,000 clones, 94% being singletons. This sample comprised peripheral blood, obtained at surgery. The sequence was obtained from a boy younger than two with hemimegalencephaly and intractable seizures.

CDR3 coding DNA: TGTGCCAGCAGCCGGCAAACGGGACGAACAGGGGAGCAGTTCTTC. It is translated as CASSRQTGRTGEQFF. The V call is TRBV3-1 (or the pseudogene TRBV3-2), the J call TRBJ2-1, with TRBD1 as a possible D gene (6 bases). Germline lookup yields CDR1 LGHDT and CDR2 YNNKEL (reference sequence). V shed 4 bases and J shed 10 bases, with 20 bases lying between them. The CDR3 has 15 amino acids.